This T cell receptor (beta chain) was observed in a study of OX40 agonist ivuxolimab in advanced cancers. Looking at the study overall: The drug used for patients, ivuxolimab, was an agonistic anti-OX40 (CD134) antibody. Each dose-escalation patient presented with hepatocellular carcinoma, melanoma, renal cell or head and neck cancer. Findings and caveats of the study: Blood T cells, both CD4+ and CD8+, expanded clonally by week 6 at 0.1 to 3.0 mg/kg.

The ends were cut back, 6 bases at V and 2 bases at J, with 15 bases in the middle. CDR3 length equals 15 residues. Method: immunoSEQ multiplex PCR; TCRdb's copy keeps in-frame clones and lacks some. This table has approximately 38,000 clones, 92% appearing once. Of note for this clone: Its matching antigen is unknown.

The clonotype comes from an adult with an advanced solid tumor such as melanoma, head and neck, liver or kidney cancer. This material consisted of CD4+ or CD8+ T cells sorted from blood, taken in a trial of the OX40 agonist ivuxolimab. V usage is TRBV23-1 and J usage is TRBJ2-3, with D perhaps TRBD1 (6 bases). TRBV23-1 is flagged as an ORF with uncertain function. The chain's CDR3 is CASRSHGQPTDTQYF. The CDR3, as DNA: TGCGCCAGCAGGAGTCATGGACAGCCCACAGATACGCAGTATTTT.